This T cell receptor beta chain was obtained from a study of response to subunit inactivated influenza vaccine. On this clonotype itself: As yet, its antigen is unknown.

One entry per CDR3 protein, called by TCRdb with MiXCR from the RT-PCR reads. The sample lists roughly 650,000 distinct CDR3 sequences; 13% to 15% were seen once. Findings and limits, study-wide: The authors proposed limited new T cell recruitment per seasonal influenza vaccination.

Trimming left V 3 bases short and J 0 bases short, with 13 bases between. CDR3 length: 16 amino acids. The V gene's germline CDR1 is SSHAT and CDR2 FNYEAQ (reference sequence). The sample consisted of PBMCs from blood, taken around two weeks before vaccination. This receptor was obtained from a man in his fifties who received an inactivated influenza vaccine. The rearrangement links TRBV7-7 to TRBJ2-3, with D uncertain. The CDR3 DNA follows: TGTGCCAGCAGCTTGTTGGTCGTTTCTAGCACAGATACGCAGTATTTT. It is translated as CASSLLVVSSTDTQYF.